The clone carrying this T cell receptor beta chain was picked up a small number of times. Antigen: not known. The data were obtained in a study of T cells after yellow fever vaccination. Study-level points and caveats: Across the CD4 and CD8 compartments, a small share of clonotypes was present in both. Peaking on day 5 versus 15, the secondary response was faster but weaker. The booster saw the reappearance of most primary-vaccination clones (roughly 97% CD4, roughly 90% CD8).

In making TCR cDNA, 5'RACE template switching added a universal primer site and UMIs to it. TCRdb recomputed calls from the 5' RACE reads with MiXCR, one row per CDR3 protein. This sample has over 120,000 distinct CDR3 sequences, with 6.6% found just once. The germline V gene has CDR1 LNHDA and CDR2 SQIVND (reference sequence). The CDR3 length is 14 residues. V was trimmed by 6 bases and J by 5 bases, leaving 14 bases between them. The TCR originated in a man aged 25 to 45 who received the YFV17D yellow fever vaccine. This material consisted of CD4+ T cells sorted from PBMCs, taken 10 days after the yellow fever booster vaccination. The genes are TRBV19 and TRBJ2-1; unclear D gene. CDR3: CASRNDPSDNEQFF. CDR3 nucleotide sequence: TGTGCCAGTAGAAACGACCCCAGCGACAATGAGCAGTTCTTC.